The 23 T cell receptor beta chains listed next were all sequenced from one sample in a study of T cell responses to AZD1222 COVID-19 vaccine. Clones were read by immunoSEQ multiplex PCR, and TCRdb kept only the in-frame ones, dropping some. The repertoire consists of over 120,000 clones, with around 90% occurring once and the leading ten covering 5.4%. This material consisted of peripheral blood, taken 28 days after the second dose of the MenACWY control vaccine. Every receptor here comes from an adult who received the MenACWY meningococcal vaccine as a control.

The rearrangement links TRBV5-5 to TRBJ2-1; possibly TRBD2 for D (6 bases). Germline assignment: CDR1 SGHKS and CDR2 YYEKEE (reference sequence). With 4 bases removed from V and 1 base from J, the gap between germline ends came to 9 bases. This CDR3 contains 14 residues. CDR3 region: CASSRAGSYNEQFF. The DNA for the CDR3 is TGTGCCAGCAGCCGGGCGGGGTCCTACAATGAGCAGTTCTTC.

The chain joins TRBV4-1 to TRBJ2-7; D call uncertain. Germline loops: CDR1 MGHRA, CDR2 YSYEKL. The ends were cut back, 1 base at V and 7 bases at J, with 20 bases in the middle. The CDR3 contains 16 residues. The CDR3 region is CASSQGAMNPSQEQYF. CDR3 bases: TGCGCCAGCAGCCAAGGGGCGATGAACCCCTCTCAAGAGCAGTACTTC.

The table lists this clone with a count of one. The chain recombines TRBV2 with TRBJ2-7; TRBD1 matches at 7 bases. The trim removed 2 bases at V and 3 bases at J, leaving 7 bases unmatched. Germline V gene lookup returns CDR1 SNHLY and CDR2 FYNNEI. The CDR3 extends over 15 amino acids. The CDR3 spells CASSEPDRAHYEQYF. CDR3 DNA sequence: TGTGCCAGCAGTGAACCTGACAGGGCCCACTACGAGCAGTACTTC.

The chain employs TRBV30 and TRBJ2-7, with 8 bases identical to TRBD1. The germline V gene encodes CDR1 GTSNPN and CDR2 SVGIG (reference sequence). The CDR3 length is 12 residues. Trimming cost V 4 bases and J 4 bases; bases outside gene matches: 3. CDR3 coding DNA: TGTGCCTGGACCCGGACAGGGTACGAGCAGTACTTC. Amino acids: CAWTRTGYEQYF.

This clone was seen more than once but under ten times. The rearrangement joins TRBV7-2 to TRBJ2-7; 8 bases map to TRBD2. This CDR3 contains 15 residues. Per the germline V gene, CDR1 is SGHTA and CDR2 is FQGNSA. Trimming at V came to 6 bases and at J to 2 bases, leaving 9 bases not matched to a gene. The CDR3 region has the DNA TGTGCCAGCAGTCCACCGGGACTAGGTCCCTACGAGCAGTACTTC. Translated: CASSPPGLGPYEQYF.

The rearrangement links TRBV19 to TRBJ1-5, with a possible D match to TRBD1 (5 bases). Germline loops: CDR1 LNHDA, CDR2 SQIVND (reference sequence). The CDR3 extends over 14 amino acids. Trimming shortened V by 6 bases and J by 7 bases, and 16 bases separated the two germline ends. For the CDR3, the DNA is TGTGCCAGTAGCCTCCCAGGGTATGGCCAGCCCCAGCATTTT. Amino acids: CASSLPGYGQPQHF.

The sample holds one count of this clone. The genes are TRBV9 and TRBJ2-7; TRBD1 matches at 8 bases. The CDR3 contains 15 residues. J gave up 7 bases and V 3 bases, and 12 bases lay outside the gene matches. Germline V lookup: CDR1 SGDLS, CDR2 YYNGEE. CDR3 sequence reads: CASSATAGGTGEQYF. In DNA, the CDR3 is TGTGCCAGCAGCGCGACGGCAGGGGGCACGGGAGAGCAGTACTTC.

Here the CDR3 DNA reads TGTGCCAGCAGCGCGGCCGTGGGGAACACTGAAGCTTTCTTT. Its protein is CASSAAVGNTEAFF. V usage is TRBV9 and J usage is TRBJ1-1; D gene unclear. CDR1 SGDLS and CDR2 YYNGEE come from the germline V gene. With 3 bases removed from V and 1 base from J, the gap between germline ends came to 10 bases. This CDR3 is built from 14 residues.

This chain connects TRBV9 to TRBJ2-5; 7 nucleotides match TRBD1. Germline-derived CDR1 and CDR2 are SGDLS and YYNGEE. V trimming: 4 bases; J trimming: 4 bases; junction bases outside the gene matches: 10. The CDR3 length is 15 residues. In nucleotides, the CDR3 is TGTGCCAGCAGCTACGGACAGGACGTGAGAGAGACCCAGTACTTC. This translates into CASSYGQDVRETQYF.

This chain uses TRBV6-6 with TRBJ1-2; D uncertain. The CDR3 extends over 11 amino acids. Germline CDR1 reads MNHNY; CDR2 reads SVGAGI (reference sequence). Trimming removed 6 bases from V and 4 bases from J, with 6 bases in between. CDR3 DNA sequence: TGTGCCAGCAGCCTAATCTATGGCTACACCTTC. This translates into CASSLIYGYTF.

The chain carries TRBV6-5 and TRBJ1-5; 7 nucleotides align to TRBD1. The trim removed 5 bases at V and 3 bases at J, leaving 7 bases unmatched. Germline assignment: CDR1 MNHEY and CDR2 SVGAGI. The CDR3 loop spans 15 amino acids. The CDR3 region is CASSPGTALNQPQHF. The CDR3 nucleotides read TGTGCCAGCAGTCCGGGGACAGCCCTCAATCAGCCCCAGCATTTT.

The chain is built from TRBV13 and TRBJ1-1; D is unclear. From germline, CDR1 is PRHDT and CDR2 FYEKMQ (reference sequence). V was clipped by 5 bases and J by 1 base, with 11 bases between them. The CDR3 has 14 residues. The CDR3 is CASSPPTGNTEAFF. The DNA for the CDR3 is TGTGCCAGCAGCCCACCGACGGGGAACACTGAAGCTTTCTTT.

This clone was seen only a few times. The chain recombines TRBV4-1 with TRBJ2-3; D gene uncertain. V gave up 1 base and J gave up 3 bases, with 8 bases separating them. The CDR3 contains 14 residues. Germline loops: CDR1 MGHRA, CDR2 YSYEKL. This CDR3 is CASSQVLSTDTQYF. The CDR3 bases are TGCGCCAGCAGCCAAGTCCTTAGTACAGATACGCAGTATTTT.

The CDR3 coding sequence is TGTGCCAGCACAACAGGGTTGTTCGGGTACAATGAGCAGTTCTTC. This codes for CASTTGLFGYNEQFF. J is TRBJ2-1 and V is TRBV6-5, with a tentative D call TRBD1 (6 bases). V was trimmed by 7 bases and J by 4 bases, leaving 17 bases between them. Germline CDR1 reads MNHEY; CDR2 reads SVGAGI. The CDR3 extends over 15 amino acids.

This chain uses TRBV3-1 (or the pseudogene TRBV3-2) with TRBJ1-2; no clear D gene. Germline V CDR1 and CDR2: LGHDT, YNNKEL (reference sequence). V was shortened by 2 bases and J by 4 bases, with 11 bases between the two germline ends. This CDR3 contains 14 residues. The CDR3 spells CASSQTDPSYGYTF. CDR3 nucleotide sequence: TGTGCCAGCAGCCAAACGGACCCATCCTATGGCTACACCTTC.

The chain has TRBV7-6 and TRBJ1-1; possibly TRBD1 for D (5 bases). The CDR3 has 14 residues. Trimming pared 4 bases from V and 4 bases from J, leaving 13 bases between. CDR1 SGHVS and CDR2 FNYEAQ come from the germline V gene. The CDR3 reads CASSSGPPSTEAFF. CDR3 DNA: TGTGCCAGCAGCTCGGGACCCCCAAGCACTGAAGCTTTCTTT.

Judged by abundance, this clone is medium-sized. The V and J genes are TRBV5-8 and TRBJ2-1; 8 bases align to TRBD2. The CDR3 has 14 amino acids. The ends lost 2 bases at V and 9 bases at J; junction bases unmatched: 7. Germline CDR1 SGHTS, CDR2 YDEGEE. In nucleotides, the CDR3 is TGTGCCAGCAGCTTAAACGGGGGGGCCGGTGAGCAGTTCTTC. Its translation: CASSLNGGAGEQFF.

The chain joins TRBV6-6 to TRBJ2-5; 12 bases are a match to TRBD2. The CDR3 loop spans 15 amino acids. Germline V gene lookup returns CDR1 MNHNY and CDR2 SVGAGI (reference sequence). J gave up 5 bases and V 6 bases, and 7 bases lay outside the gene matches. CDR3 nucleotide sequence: TGTGCCAGCAGCCACCGGACTAGCGGGGTGGAGACCCAGTACTTC. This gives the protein CASSHRTSGVETQYF.

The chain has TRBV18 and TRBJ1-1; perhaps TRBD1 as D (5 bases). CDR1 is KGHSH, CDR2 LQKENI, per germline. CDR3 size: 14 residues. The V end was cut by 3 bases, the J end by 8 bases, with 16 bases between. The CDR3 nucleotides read TGTGCCAGCTCACCGAGGATGGGGCCGATGGAAGCTTTCTTT. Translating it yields CASSPRMGPMEAFF. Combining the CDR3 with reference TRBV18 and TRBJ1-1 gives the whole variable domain NAGVMQNPRHLVRRRGQEARLRCSPMKGHSHVYWYRQLPEEGLKFMVYLQKENIIDESGMPKERFSAEFPKEGPSILRIQQVVRGDSAAYFCASSPRMGPMEAFFGQGTRLTVV.

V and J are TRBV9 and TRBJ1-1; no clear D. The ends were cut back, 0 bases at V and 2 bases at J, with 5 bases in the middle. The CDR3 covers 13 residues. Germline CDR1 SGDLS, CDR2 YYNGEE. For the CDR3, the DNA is TGTGCCAGCAGCGTAGCAAGCAACACTGAAGCTTTCTTT. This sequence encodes CASSVASNTEAFF.

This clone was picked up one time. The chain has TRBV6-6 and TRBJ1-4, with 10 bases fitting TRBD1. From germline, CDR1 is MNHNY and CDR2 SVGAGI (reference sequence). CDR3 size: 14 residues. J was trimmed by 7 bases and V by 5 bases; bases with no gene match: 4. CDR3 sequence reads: CASSRQGAGEKLFF. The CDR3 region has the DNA TGTGCCAGCAGTCGACAGGGGGCCGGTGAAAAACTGTTTTTT.

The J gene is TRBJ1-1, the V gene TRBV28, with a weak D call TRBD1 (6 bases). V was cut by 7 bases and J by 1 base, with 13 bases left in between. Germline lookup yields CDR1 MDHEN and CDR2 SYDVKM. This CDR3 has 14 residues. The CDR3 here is CASNPGTPNTEAFF. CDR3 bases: TGTGCCAGCAATCCCGGGACACCGAACACTGAAGCTTTCTTT.

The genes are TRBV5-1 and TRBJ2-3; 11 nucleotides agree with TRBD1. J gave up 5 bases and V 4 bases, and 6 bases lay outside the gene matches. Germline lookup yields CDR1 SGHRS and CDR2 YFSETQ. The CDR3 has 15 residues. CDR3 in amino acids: CASSAGQGVGDTQYF. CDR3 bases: TGCGCCAGCAGCGCGGGACAGGGGGTAGGAGATACGCAGTATTTT.